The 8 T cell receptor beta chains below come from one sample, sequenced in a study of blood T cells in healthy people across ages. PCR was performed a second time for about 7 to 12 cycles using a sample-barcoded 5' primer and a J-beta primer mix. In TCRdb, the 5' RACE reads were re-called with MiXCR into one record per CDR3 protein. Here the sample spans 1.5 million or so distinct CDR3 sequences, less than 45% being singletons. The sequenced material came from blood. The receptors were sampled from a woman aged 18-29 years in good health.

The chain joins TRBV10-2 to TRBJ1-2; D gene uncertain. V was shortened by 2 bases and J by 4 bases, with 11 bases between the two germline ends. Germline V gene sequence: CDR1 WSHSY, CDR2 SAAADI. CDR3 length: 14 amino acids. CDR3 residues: CASSELDIGYGYTF. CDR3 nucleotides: TGCGCCAGCAGTGAGCTAGACATAGGCTATGGCTACACCTTC.

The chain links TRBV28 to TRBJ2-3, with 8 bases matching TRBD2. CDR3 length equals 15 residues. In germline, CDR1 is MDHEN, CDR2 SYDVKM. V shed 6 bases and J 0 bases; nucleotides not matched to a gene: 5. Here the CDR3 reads CASRTSGTSTDTQYF. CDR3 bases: TGTGCCAGCAGAACTAGCGGAACGAGCACAGATACGCAGTATTTT.

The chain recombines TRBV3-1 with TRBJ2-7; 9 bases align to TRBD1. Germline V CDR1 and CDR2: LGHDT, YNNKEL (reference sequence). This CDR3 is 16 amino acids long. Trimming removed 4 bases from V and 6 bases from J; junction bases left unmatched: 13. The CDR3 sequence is CASSPIYYRTGVEQYF. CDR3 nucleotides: TGTGCCAGCAGCCCAATATATTACAGGACAGGGGTCGAGCAGTACTTC.

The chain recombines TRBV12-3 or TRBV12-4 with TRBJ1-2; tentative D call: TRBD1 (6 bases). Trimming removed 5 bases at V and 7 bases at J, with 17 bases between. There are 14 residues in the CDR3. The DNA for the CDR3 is TGTGCCAGCAGTGCCCCGGGGGCAGCAACTGGCTACACCTTC. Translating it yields CASSAPGAATGYTF.

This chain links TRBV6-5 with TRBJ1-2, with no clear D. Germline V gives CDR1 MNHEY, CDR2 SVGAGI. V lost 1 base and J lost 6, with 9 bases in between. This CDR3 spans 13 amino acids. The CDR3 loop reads CASSYLRFHGYTF. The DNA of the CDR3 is TGTGCCAGCAGTTACTTAAGGTTCCATGGCTACACCTTC.

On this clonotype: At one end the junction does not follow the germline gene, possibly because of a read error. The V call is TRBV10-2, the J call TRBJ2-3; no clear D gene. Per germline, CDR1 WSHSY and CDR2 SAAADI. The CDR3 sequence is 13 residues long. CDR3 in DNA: TGCTCCAGCAGTGACGGACCCACAGATACGCAGTATTTT. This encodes CSSSDGPTDTQYF.

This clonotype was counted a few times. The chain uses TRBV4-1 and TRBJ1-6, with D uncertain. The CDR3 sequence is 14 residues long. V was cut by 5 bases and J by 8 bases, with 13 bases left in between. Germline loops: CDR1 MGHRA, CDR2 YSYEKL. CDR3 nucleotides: TGCGCCAGCAGCTTCCTACTCGGGGATTCACCCCTCCACTTT. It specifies CASSFLLGDSPLHF.

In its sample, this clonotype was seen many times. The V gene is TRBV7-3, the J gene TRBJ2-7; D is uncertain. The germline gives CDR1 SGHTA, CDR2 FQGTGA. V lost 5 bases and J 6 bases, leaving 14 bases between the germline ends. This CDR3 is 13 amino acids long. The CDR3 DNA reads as TGTGCCAGCAGCACCGTGGCGTCGTCCGAGCAGTACTTC. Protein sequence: CASSTVASSEQYF.